These 8 T cell receptor beta chains share one sample of origin, sequenced in a study of cytomegalovirus exposure and HLA in healthy donors (dated 2017 in TCRdb). The library came from the immunoSEQ multiplex PCR assay. A mixture of 60 forward primers for TCR Vbeta segments and 13 reverse primers for TCR Jbeta segments was used in the multiplex PCR. The clones in this table, taken by TCRdb from immuneACCESS, are in-frame only. Not every clone is retained; where verified, under half of the shortfall comes from an unresolved V gene, and the cause of the rest is unknown. In this sample the table shows under 150,000 clones, roughly four fifths of which occur a single time. The ten largest clones represent approximately 5.6% of the sample. Sequenced material: PBMCs. All receptors come from a middle-aged woman in good health and CMV-seropositive.

V and J are TRBV5-6 and TRBJ2-3, with D possibly being TRBD1 (5 bases). The CDR3 has 16 residues. In germline, CDR1 is SGHDT, CDR2 YYEEEE. The ends were cut back, 4 bases at V and 2 bases at J, with 17 bases in the middle. This CDR3 reads CASSVRTTRATDTQYF. CDR3 coding DNA: TGTGCCAGCAGCGTAAGGACAACCCGAGCCACAGATACGCAGTATTTT.

The J gene is TRBJ1-2, the V gene TRBV7-3; 8 bases agree with TRBD1. There are 14 residues in the CDR3. V shed 2 bases and J 2 bases; nucleotides not matched to a gene: 1. The V gene's germline CDR1 is SGHTA and CDR2 FQGTGA. This CDR3 reads CASSLGQGNYGYTF. DNA for the CDR3: TGTGCCAGCAGCTTAGGACAGGGCAACTATGGCTACACCTTC. Complete variable domain (other parts from reference TRBV7-3 and TRBJ1-2): GAGVSQTPSNKVTEKGKYVELRCDPISGHTALYWYRQSLGQGPEFLIYFQGTGAADDSGLPNDRFFAVRPEGSVSTLKIQRTERGDSAVYLCASSLGQGNYGYTFGSGTRLTVV.

This rearrangement joins TRBV18 to TRBJ1-4; D not certain. Trimming removed 3 bases at V and 3 bases at J, with 11 bases between. This CDR3 contains 15 residues. Germline-derived CDR1 and CDR2 are KGHSH and LQKENI. In nucleotides, the CDR3 is TGTGCCAGCTCACCTAGGCGGGCAGCTAATGAAAAACTGTTTTTT. This translates into CASSPRRAANEKLFF. The full variable domain, rest sourced from reference TRBV18 and TRBJ1-4, is NAGVMQNPRHLVRRRGQEARLRCSPMKGHSHVYWYRQLPEEGLKFMVYLQKENIIDESGMPKERFSAEFPKEGPSILRIQQVVRGDSAAYFCASSPRRAANEKLFFGSGTQLSVL.

This clone was counted only a few times. This sequence joins TRBV7-8 and TRBJ2-3; TRBD2 matches 9 bases. The CDR3 loop spans 16 amino acids. Trimming took 0 bases from V and 5 from J; bases not matched to a gene: 6. Germline CDR1 reads SGHVS; CDR2 reads FQNEAQ. The CDR3 sequence: CASSLALAGMGDTQYF. The CDR3 bases are TGTGCCAGCAGCTTAGCGCTAGCGGGGATGGGAGATACGCAGTATTTT. Full variable domain (rest looked up from reference TRBV7-8 and TRBJ2-3): GAGVSQSPRYKVAKRGQDVALRCDPISGHVSLFWYQQALGQGPEFLTYFQNEAQLDKSGLPSDRFFAERPEGSVSTLKIQRTQQEDSAVYLCASSLALAGMGDTQYFGPGTRLTVL.

The chain uses TRBV7-2 and TRBJ2-1; TRBD2 might be the D (6 bases). V was trimmed by 3 bases and J by 10 bases, leaving 16 bases between them. The germline V gene encodes CDR1 SGHTA and CDR2 FQGNSA. The CDR3 spans 14 residues. DNA of the CDR3: TGTGCCAGCAGCTTCGGGGCGGGGTCTCTCGAGCAGTTCTTC. It translates to CASSFGAGSLEQFF.

This clone was found once. This chain uses TRBV9 with TRBJ1-4; D is possibly TRBD1 (5 bases). Trimming pared 0 bases from V and 0 bases from J, leaving 12 bases between. Germline loops: CDR1 SGDLS, CDR2 YYNGEE. CDR3 length equals 17 residues. Here the CDR3 DNA reads TGTGCCAGCAGCGTAGGACGCACAGGTGCAACTAATGAAAAACTGTTTTTT. It translates to CASSVGRTGATNEKLFF.

This clone was seen once. The chain employs TRBV4-3 and TRBJ2-5; a possible D gene is TRBD1 (5 bases). CDR3 length equals 15 residues. Trimming stripped 0 bases from V and 4 bases from J, with 12 bases between. Per the germline V gene, CDR1 is LGHNA and CDR2 is YSLEER. The CDR3 region has the DNA TGCGCCAGCAGCCAAGATATGGGGCAACGAGAGACCCAGTACTTC. This encodes CASSQDMGQRETQYF.

The chain uses TRBV6-6 and TRBJ1-1; D is perhaps TRBD1 (6 bases). Germline-derived CDR1 and CDR2 are MNHNY and SVGAGI (reference sequence). The germline V and J ends were trimmed by 5 bases and 1 base, with 11 bases remaining between them. The CDR3 has 14 amino acids. The CDR3 region has the DNA TGTGCCAGCAGTCCGACAGGTCCGAACACTGAAGCTTTCTTT. It translates to CASSPTGPNTEAFF.